One and the same sample provided the 28 T cell receptor beta chains below, sequenced in a study of read filtering for tumor transcriptome and immune sequencing. From 400 to 450 ng of RNA, a library with molecular barcoded alpha/delta and beta/gamma adaptors was made. A single record per CDR3 protein comes from TCRdb applying MiXCR to the reads. Of 130,000 or so distinct CDR3 sequences in the sample, 13% are singletons; the top ten hold about 8.6%. The sequencing sample was made of a population of CD138-negative cells sorted from bone marrow. The receptors originated from a donor at least 40 years old with multiple myeloma.

The sample holds many counts of this clonotype. J is TRBJ2-7 and V is TRBV4-3, with D perhaps being TRBD1 or TRBD2 (5 bases each). CDR3 size: 17 residues. Germline CDR1 and CDR2: LGHNA and YSLEER. Trimming took off 0 bases at V and 2 bases at J, with 17 bases between the two ends. This CDR3 is CASSQDGPGQGTYEQYF. Here the CDR3 DNA reads TGCGCCAGCAGCCAAGACGGGCCGGGGCAGGGAACCTACGAGCAGTACTTC.

This clonotype was counted at least ten times. The chain couples TRBV29-1 to TRBJ1-2; tentative D call: TRBD1 (5 bases). The CDR3 has 14 amino acids. Trimming removed 6 bases from V and 6 bases from J, with 20 bases in between. Germline V gene lookup returns CDR1 SQVTM and CDR2 ANQGSEA. DNA of the CDR3: TGCAGCGTGCGGGATCCGGGACTCCCTCATGGCTACACCTTC. Encoded protein: CSVRDPGLPHGYTF.

This clonotype has ten or more counts. The gene calls are TRBV7-6 and TRBJ2-1; 8 bases match TRBD2. The trim removed 3 bases at V and 2 bases at J, leaving 6 bases unmatched. CDR1 is SGHVS, CDR2 FNYEAQ, per germline. The CDR3 sequence is 16 residues long. CDR3 protein: CASSFPLAAAYNEQFF. DNA of the CDR3: TGTGCCAGCAGCTTTCCACTAGCGGCTGCCTACAATGAGCAGTTCTTC.

This clonotype has at least ten counts. The rearrangement joins TRBV29-1 to TRBJ1-1; D is unresolved. V was pared by 4 bases and J by 0 bases, with 12 bases between. Germline V CDR1 and CDR2: SQVTM, ANQGSEA. This CDR3 is 14 amino acids long. CDR3 nucleotides: TGCAGCGTTGCCAGAGTACTCATGAACACTGAAGCTTTCTTT. Translation: CSVARVLMNTEAFF. The full variable domain, its missing parts supplied by reference TRBV29-1 and TRBJ1-1, is SAVISQKPSRDICQRGTSLTIQCQVDSQVTMMFWYRQQPGQSLTLIATANQGSEATYESGFVIDKFPISRPNLTFSTLTVSNMSPEDSSIYLCSVARVLMNTEAFFGQGTRLTVV.

Regarding this clonotype: This likely comes from a read error, as the CDR3 has no conserved phenylalanine or tryptophan at its end. The chain couples TRBV11-2 to TRBJ2-1, with TRBD2 identical over 9 bases. Germline values: CDR1 SGHAT, CDR2 FQNNGV. The CDR3 spans 15 residues. Trimming at V came to 2 bases and at J to 13 bases, leaving 12 bases not matched to a gene. The DNA for the CDR3 is TGTGCCAGCAGCTTAAGGTTAGCGGGAGTGGTGGAACAGTTCCTC. It is translated as CASSLRLAGVVEQFL.

As to this clonotype: A much larger clone sits a single nucleotide away, making a read error possible. CDR3 nucleotide sequence: TGCGCCAGCAGTCGGGACAGTCTGAACACTGAAGCTTCCTTT. This sequence encodes CASSRDSLNTEASF. The chain links TRBV5-1 to TRBJ1-1, with TRBD1 matching 7 bases. The CDR3 has 14 residues. Germline CDR1 SGHRS, CDR2 YFSETQ.

This clonotype turned up a few times. The chain is built from TRBV12-3 or TRBV12-4 and TRBJ1-3; TRBD1 matches 9 bases. V dropped 7 bases and J dropped 8; count of bases not matched to a gene: 9. The CDR3 has 14 amino acids. CDR3 residues: CASTNRDRADTIYF. In nucleotides, the CDR3 is TGTGCCAGCACCAACCGGGACAGGGCGGACACCATATATTTT.

The chain is built from TRBV20-1 and TRBJ2-3; tentatively, D is TRBD2 (6 bases). The CDR3 extends over 15 amino acids. The V end was cut by 6 bases, the J end by 7 bases, with 23 bases between. Germline V lookup: CDR1 DFQATT, CDR2 SNEGSKA (reference sequence). In DNA, the CDR3 is TGCAGTGCCACCGGGACTCCCAACCGGGGGTATACGCAGTATTTT. This gives the protein CSATGTPNRGYTQYF.

This clonotype turned up a few times. The rearrangement joins TRBV30 to TRBJ1-1; TRBD1 is a possible D gene (6 bases). CDR1 is GTSNPN and CDR2 is SVGIG in the germline V gene (reference sequence). Trimming removed 2 bases from V and 4 bases from J, with 8 bases in between. CDR3 size: 12 residues. CDR3 sequence (DNA): TGTGCCTGGAGTACAGGGATCACTGAAGCTTTCTTT. Amino acids: CAWSTGITEAFF.

This clonotype was picked up many times. The V and J genes are TRBV10-3 and TRBJ2-5, with 8 bases that match TRBD2. Trimming at V came to 4 bases and at J to 2 bases, leaving 3 bases not matched to a gene. The CDR3 extends over 14 amino acids. Germline V gene sequence: CDR1 ENHRY, CDR2 SYGVKD. CDR3 nucleotide sequence: TGTGCCATCAGTGGAACTAGCGGACAAGAGACCCAGTACTTC. It yields the protein CAISGTSGQETQYF.

This clonotype was seen ten or more times. The rearrangement links TRBV5-4 to TRBJ2-3; 9 bases map to TRBD2. The trim removed 4 bases at V and 6 bases at J, leaving 15 bases unmatched. Looked up from germline, CDR1 is SGHNT and CDR2 is YYREEE (reference sequence). The CDR3 has 17 residues. CDR3 amino acids: CASSRNEASGEGDTQYF. The CDR3, as DNA: TGTGCCAGCAGCCGTAATGAGGCTAGCGGGGAAGGGGATACGCAGTATTTT.

This clonotype was detected many times. J is TRBJ2-3 and V is TRBV29-1; D possibly corresponds to TRBD1 (6 bases). There are 18 residues in the CDR3. Germline CDR1 SQVTM, CDR2 ANQGSEA. Trimming left V 1 base short and J 0 bases short, with 20 bases between. In DNA, the CDR3 is TGCAGCGTTGAAGGCCTGATCGAAGGGGGAGTCAGCACAGATACGCAGTATTTT. Translated, it gives CSVEGLIEGGVSTDTQYF.

This clonotype was counted a few times. The chain is built from TRBV29-1 and TRBJ1-1; D remains unclear. The length of the CDR3 is 13 residues. Trimming removed 2 bases at V and 0 bases at J, with 7 bases between. The germline gives CDR1 SQVTM, CDR2 ANQGSEA. The CDR3 region has the DNA TGCAGCGTTGAACGCAGACTGAACACTGAAGCTTTCTTT. Protein product: CSVERRLNTEAFF.

This clonotype has ten or more counts. The gene calls are TRBV29-1 and TRBJ2-7; a weak D match, TRBD1 (5 bases). Germline CDR1 reads SQVTM; CDR2 reads ANQGSEA. The CDR3 runs 12 residues. The ends were cut back, 2 bases at V and 1 base at J, with 6 bases in the middle. For the CDR3, the DNA is TGCAGCGTTGAAACAGGTTCCTACGAGCAGTACTTC. Its protein product is CSVETGSYEQYF.

In its sample, this clonotype was seen many times. J is TRBJ2-1 and V is TRBV5-1; TRBD2 matches at 8 bases. From germline, CDR1 is SGHRS and CDR2 YFSETQ. Trimming took 2 bases from V and 10 from J; bases not matched to a gene: 8. The CDR3 extends over 14 amino acids. The CDR3 coding sequence is TGCGCCAGCAGCTTACCCAGCGGGAGTCGCGAGCAGTTCTTC. It specifies CASSLPSGSREQFF. Full variable domain (rest looked up from reference TRBV5-1 and TRBJ2-1): KAGVTQTPRYLIKTRGQQVTLSCSPISGHRSVSWYQQTPGQGLQFLFEYFSETQRNKGNFPGRFSGRQFSNSRSEMNVSTLELGDSALYLCASSLPSGSREQFFGPGTRLTVL.

Of note for this clonotype: At one of its ends the junction is not consistent with the germline gene, which may arise from a read error. CDR3 DNA: TGTACCAGCAGTTTAAGGACTAGCGGGCTTAACAACGAGCAGTTCTTC. Protein: CTSSLRTSGLNNEQFF. The chain joins TRBV28 to TRBJ2-1; 11 positions agree with TRBD2. This CDR3 contains 16 residues. Germline V gives CDR1 MDHEN, CDR2 SYDVKM.

This clonotype came up many times. The rearrangement links TRBV20-1 to TRBJ2-1; 8 bases are shared with TRBD2. The CDR3 runs 11 residues. V gave up 5 bases and J gave up 10 bases; unmatched junction bases: 4. Per the germline V gene, CDR1 is DFQATT and CDR2 is SNEGSKA (reference sequence). The CDR3 is CSAHSGKEQFF. As DNA, the CDR3 is TGCAGTGCTCATAGCGGGAAAGAGCAGTTCTTC.

In this sample, this clonotype turned up a few times. This clone may be a read error of a much larger clone one base away. The chain has TRBV5-6 and TRBJ1-4, with 7 bases matching TRBD1. V lost 5 bases, J lost 4 bases, and 11 bases stayed unmatched. From germline, CDR1 is SGHDT and CDR2 YYEEEE. The CDR3 runs 16 residues. CDR3 nucleotide sequence: TGTGCCAGCAGTTACTTCGCAGGGGGGCTTAATGAAAAACTGTTTTTT. Translation gives CASSYFAGGLNEKLFF.

Many counts were recorded for this clonotype. This rearrangement joins TRBV29-1 to TRBJ2-1; TRBD1 matches at 9 bases. CDR3 length: 16 amino acids. Trimming took 4 bases from V and 6 from J; bases not matched to a gene: 13. Germline loops: CDR1 SQVTM, CDR2 ANQGSEA. The CDR3 sequence: CSVVYFWTGEPNEQFF. CDR3 sequence (DNA): TGCAGCGTTGTCTATTTTTGGACAGGGGAGCCCAATGAGCAGTTCTTC.

In its sample, this clonotype was seen a few times. The chain is built from TRBV24-1 and TRBJ2-3; 9 nucleotides align to TRBD1. V was clipped by 0 bases and J by 11 bases; unmatched bases: 8. Germline CDR1 reads KGHDR; CDR2 reads SFDVKD. The CDR3 loop spans 15 amino acids. This chain's CDR3 is CATSDLRPGTGLQYF. DNA for the CDR3: TGTGCCACCAGTGATTTGCGCCCCGGGACAGGGCTGCAGTATTTT.

The V gene is TRBV29-1, the J gene TRBJ2-2; 7 bases fit TRBD2. Trimming removed 6 bases from V and 7 bases from J; junction bases left unmatched: 17. CDR1 is SQVTM and CDR2 is ANQGSEA in the germline V gene. The CDR3 length is 16 residues. In DNA, the CDR3 is TGCAGCGTCCACTCCGGCGGCGGGAGTTCACGCGGGGAGCTGTTTTTT. Its translation is CSVHSGGGSSRGELFF.

This clonotype was seen repeatedly, ten times or more. The chain combines TRBV5-6 with TRBJ2-7, with 8 bases that match TRBD1. The J segment lost 4 bases and the V segment lost 2 bases, leaving 17 bases of the junction unmatched. Germline CDR1 and CDR2: SGHDT and YYEEEE. This CDR3 has 18 residues. DNA for the CDR3: TGTGCCAGCAGCTTAGGGGAGTCGGTTGGACAGGGTTTTTACGAGCAGTACTTC. It yields the protein CASSLGESVGQGFYEQYF.

This clonotype was detected many times. This chain joins TRBV2 and TRBJ2-3, with D tentatively TRBD1 (6 bases). This CDR3 contains 15 residues. The V end lost 1 base, the J end lost 2 bases, and 10 bases lay between the germline ends. The V gene's germline CDR1 is SNHLY and CDR2 FYNNEI. Written as DNA, the CDR3 is TGTGCCAGCAGTGAAGGGGGGCGGCCCACAGATACGCAGTATTTT. Translation gives CASSEGGRPTDTQYF. The variable domain in full, with the rest retrieved from reference TRBV2 and TRBJ2-3, is EPEVTQTPSHQVTQMGQEVILRCVPISNHLYFYWYRQILGQKVEFLVSFYNNEISEKSEIFDDQFSVERPDGSNFTLKIRSTKLEDSAMYFCASSEGGRPTDTQYFGPGTRLTVL.

A few counts support this clonotype. The CDR3 ends on some other residue instead of the conserved phenylalanine or tryptophan, so this is likely a read error. This CDR3 is CSVGLAINSYEQYL. CDR3 bases: TGCAGCGTTGGACTAGCGATAAACTCCTACGAGCAGTACCTC. The V and J genes are TRBV29-1 and TRBJ2-7, with 8 positions matching TRBD2. Germline CDR1 and CDR2: SQVTM and ANQGSEA. Germline trimming cut 4 bases from V and 0 bases from J; bases unmatched to any gene: 5. The CDR3 has 14 amino acids.

This clonotype was picked up many times. J is TRBJ2-5 and V is TRBV24-1; TRBD1 matches 9 bases. Germline CDR1 and CDR2: KGHDR and SFDVKD. J lost 1 base, V lost 2 bases, and 4 bases had no gene match. This CDR3 region has 16 residues. The CDR3 loop reads CATSDYTGGGQETQYF. The CDR3, as DNA: TGTGCCACCAGTGATTATACAGGGGGCGGCCAAGAGACCCAGTACTTC.

Many counts were recorded for this clonotype. The rearrangement uses TRBV20-1 and TRBJ1-5; tentative D call: TRBD1 (5 bases). CDR1 is DFQATT and CDR2 is SNEGSKA in the germline V gene (reference sequence). The V end lost 0 bases, the J end lost 6 bases, and 15 bases lay between the germline ends. The CDR3 loop spans 15 amino acids. CDR3 sequence: CSAREAGIAGQPQHF. The CDR3, as DNA: TGCAGTGCTAGAGAAGCAGGGATCGCGGGTCAGCCCCAGCATTTT.

The sample holds many counts of this clonotype. The chain couples TRBV28 to TRBJ2-3; TRBD2 aligns across 9 bases. V shed 5 bases and J 8 bases; nucleotides not matched to a gene: 11. The CDR3 consists of 15 residues. In germline, CDR1 is MDHEN, CDR2 SYDVKM. CDR3 in amino acids: CASSLEAGGPGTQYF. In DNA form, the CDR3 reads TGTGCCAGCAGTCTAGAGGCGGGAGGGCCAGGTACGCAGTATTTT. The full variable domain, with the rest looked up from reference TRBV28 and TRBJ2-3, is DVKVTQSSRYLVKRTGEKVFLECVQDMDHENMFWYRQDPGLGLRLIYFSYDVKMKEKGDIPEGYSVSREKKERFSLILESASTNQTSMYLCASSLEAGGPGTQYFGPGTRLTVL.

In this sample, this clonotype turned up many times. The V gene is TRBV4-3, the J gene TRBJ1-1, with D unresolved. The CDR3 spans 13 residues. The germline CDR1 and CDR2 sequences are LGHNA and YSLEER. Trimming left V 4 bases short and J 1 base short, with 7 bases between. CDR3 DNA sequence: TGCGCCAGCAGCCGGCATTCGAACACTGAAGCTTTCTTT. This translates into CASSRHSNTEAFF.